This TCR beta chain was observed in a study of beta chain features in type 1 diabetes. Study observations and caveats: Any role of HLA type in TCRB rearrangement remained unresolved here. The naive, central memory and Treg TCRB repertoires showed an apparent similarity that was greater among patients than among healthy donors. Across all four CD4+ subsets, people with type 1 diabetes showed modestly shorter TCRB CDR3s. VDJ junctions in type 1 diabetes patients carried more deletions and fewer insertions.

Since all of the isolated RNA was reverse transcribed, expressed TCRB transcripts were what got sequenced. Sequenced naive, central memory and regulatory T cell samples produced an average of about 3.57 million reads. The table came from immunoSEQ multiplex PCR; TCRdb's copy has only in-frame clones and leaves some out. Found here are about 340,000 clones, about 13% of them singletons; the top ten hold over 0.014%. To note about this clone: Its antigen is unidentified.

Per the germline V gene, CDR1 is SNHLY and CDR2 is FYNNEI. The CDR3 is 19 amino acids. Trimming cost V 6 bases and J 2 bases; bases outside gene matches: 12. The sample comprised naive CD4+ T cells from blood. The chain joins TRBV2 to TRBJ2-1, with 14 bases fitting TRBD2. The source is a woman aged 18-29 years with type 1 diabetes. DNA of the CDR3: TGTGCCAGCAGATCTGGACTAGCGGGAGGTATTGGGCCCTACAATGAGCAGTTCTTC. Translation: CASRSGLAGGIGPYNEQFF.